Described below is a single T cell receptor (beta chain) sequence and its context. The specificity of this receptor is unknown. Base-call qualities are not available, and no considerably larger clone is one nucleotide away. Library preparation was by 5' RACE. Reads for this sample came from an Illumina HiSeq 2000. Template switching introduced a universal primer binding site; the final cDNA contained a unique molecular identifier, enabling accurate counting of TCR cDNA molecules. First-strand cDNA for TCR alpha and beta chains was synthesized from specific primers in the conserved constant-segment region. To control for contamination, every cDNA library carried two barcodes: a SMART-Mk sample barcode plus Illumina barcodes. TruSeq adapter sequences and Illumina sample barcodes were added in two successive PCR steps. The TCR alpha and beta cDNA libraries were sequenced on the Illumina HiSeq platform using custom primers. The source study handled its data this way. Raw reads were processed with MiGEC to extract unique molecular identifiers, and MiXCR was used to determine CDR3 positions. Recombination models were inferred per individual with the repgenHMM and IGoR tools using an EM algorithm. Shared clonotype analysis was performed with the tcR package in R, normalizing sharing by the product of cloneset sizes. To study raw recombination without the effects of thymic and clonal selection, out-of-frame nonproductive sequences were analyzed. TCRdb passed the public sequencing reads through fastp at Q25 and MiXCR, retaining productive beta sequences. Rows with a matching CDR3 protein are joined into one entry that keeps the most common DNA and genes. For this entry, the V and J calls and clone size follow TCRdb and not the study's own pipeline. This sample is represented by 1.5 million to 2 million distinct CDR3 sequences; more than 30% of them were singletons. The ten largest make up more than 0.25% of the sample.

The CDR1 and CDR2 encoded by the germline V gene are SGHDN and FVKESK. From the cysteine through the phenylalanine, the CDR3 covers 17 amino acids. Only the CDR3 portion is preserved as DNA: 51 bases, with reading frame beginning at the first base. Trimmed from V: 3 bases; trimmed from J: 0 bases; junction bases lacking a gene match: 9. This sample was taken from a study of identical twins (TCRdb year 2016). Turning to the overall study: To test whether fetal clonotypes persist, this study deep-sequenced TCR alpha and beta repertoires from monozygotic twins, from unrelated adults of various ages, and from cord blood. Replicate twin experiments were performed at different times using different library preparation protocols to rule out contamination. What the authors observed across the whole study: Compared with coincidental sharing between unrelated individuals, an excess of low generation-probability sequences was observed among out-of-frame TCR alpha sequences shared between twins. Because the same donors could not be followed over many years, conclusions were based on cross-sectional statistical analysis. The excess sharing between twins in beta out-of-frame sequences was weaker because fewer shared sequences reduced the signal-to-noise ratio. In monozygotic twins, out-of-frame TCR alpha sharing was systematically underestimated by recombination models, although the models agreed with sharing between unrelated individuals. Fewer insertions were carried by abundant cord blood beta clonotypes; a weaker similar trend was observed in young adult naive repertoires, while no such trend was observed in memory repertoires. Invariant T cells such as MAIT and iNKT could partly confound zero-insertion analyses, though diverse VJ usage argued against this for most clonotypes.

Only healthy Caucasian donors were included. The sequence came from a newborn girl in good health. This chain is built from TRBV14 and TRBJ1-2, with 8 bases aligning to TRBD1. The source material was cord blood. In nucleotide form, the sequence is TGTGCCAGCAGCCATGGACAGGGTTTTGCACCTAACTATGGCTACACCTTC. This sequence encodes CASSHGQGFAPNYGYTF.